The 21 T cell receptor beta chains below all came from one sample that was sequenced in a study of shared clonotypes between healthy human individuals. Sequencing was performed with immunoSEQ multiplex PCR; in TCRdb, only in-frame clones are kept and a portion is missing. The sample lists around 580,000 clones; 95% to 98% were seen once. Naive CD8 cells were CD45RO-negative, positively selected for CCR7, excluding terminally differentiated effector memory CD45RA+ cells. Sequenced input: naive CD8+ T cells sorted from blood. The receptors originated from a man aged 30-40 years in good health.

The V gene is TRBV19, the J gene TRBJ2-3, with D perhaps matching TRBD2 (6 bases). The V gene's germline CDR1 is LNHDA and CDR2 SQIVND (reference sequence). The CDR3 has 12 residues. V was shortened by 7 bases and J by 6 bases, with 11 bases between the two germline ends. The CDR3 here is CASNGSPDTQYF. The DNA of the CDR3 is TGTGCCAGTAACGGGAGTCCGGATACGCAGTATTTT.

The genes are TRBV29-1 and TRBJ2-3, with TRBD2 as a possible D gene (6 bases). The CDR3 spans 15 residues. Trimming took off 6 bases at V and 2 bases at J, with 18 bases between the two ends. Germline V lookup: CDR1 SQVTM, CDR2 ANQGSEA. DNA for the CDR3: TGCAGCGTGGGAAGGGCTAGCGAGCTCACAGATACGCAGTATTTT. Its protein product is CSVGRASELTDTQYF.

The J gene is TRBJ2-5, the V gene TRBV7-9; 7 nucleotides line up with TRBD2. The CDR3 covers 15 residues. Trimming removed 5 bases from V and 2 bases from J; junction bases left unmatched: 8. The germline gives CDR1 SEHNR, CDR2 FQNEAQ (reference sequence). CDR3 bases: TGTGCCAGCAGCCCTTTCCCTAGCGGACAAGAGACCCAGTACTTC. It translates to CASSPFPSGQETQYF.

This clone appeared a single time. V gene TRBV11-2 combines with J gene TRBJ2-2, with a possible D match to TRBD1 (6 bases). The CDR3 runs 12 residues. V lost 9 bases, J lost 5 bases, and 10 bases lay in between. CDR1 SGHAT and CDR2 FQNNGV come from the germline V gene. The CDR3 DNA follows: TGTGCCAGTAGAACAGGGACCGGGGAGCTGTTTTTT. Translated, it gives CASRTGTGELFF.

This chain uses TRBV7-9 with TRBJ2-5; tentative D call: TRBD1 (5 bases). This CDR3 is built from 14 residues. The V end was cut by 6 bases, the J end by 5 bases, with 16 bases between. Germline V gene lookup returns CDR1 SEHNR and CDR2 FQNEAQ (reference sequence). CDR3 protein: CASSFTGAPETQYF. CDR3 sequence (DNA): TGTGCCAGCAGTTTTACAGGTGCCCCCGAGACCCAGTACTTC.

Notes on this clone: Other nucleotide sequences in the sample specify the same CDR3. The V gene is TRBV30, the J gene TRBJ2-7; D gene uncertain. V was cut by 0 bases and J by 3 bases, with 3 bases left in between. The germline gives CDR1 GTSNPN, CDR2 SVGIG (reference sequence). The CDR3 totals 11 residues. This CDR3 reads CAWSVDYEQYF. CDR3 coding DNA: TGTGCCTGGAGTGTAGACTACGAGCAGTACTTC.

V gene TRBV5-6 combines with J gene TRBJ2-7, with 9 bases that match TRBD2. J gave up 11 bases and V 4 bases, and 19 bases lay outside the gene matches. This CDR3 has 16 amino acids. Germline CDR1 SGHDT, CDR2 YYEEEE. The CDR3 DNA follows: TGTGCCAGCAGCCCTTGGGGGGGACTAGCTCTCGGCACGAAGTACTTC. Its protein product is CASSPWGGLALGTKYF.

The CDR3 spells CASNDRLMYQETQYF. The CDR3 nucleotides are TGTGCCAGCAACGACCGCCTCATGTACCAAGAGACCCAGTACTTC. The chain combines TRBV11-2 with TRBJ2-5; D is unclear. Per the germline V gene, CDR1 is SGHAT and CDR2 is FQNNGV. Trimming took off 7 bases at V and 0 bases at J, with 15 bases between the two ends. CDR3 length: 15 amino acids.

The chain couples TRBV7-9 to TRBJ2-3, with 7 bases aligning to TRBD2. The ends lost 4 bases at V and 10 bases at J; junction bases unmatched: 14. From germline, CDR1 is SEHNR and CDR2 FQNEAQ (reference sequence). The CDR3 length is 15 residues. The CDR3, as DNA: TGTGCCAGCAGCTCCCCGGGGAGGGAGGCTTCCCCGCAGTATTTT. Translated: CASSSPGREASPQYF.

The chain is built from TRBV7-9 and TRBJ2-7; 7 nucleotides align to TRBD1. This CDR3 region has 14 residues. Unmatched junction bases numbered 7, after V lost 5 bases and J lost 3 bases. Germline V gene sequence: CDR1 SEHNR, CDR2 FQNEAQ (reference sequence). Here the CDR3 reads CASSPDRSLYEQYF. The CDR3 nucleotides are TGTGCCAGCAGCCCGGACAGGTCTCTCTACGAGCAGTACTTC.

The chain employs TRBV5-1 and TRBJ2-5; 8 bases agree with TRBD1. The CDR3 extends over 20 amino acids. J was trimmed by 3 bases and V by 0 bases; bases with no gene match: 19. Germline loops: CDR1 SGHRS, CDR2 YFSETQ. CDR3 region: CASSLAYSDRTGKREETQYF. CDR3 sequence (DNA): TGCGCCAGCAGCTTGGCTTATTCTGACAGGACAGGGAAACGCGAAGAGACCCAGTACTTC.

The genes are TRBV7-9 and TRBJ1-5; D remains unclear. V was pared by 3 bases and J by 8 bases, with 8 bases between. The CDR3 totals 12 residues. Germline lookup yields CDR1 SEHNR and CDR2 FQNEAQ (reference sequence). The CDR3 is CASSLGEEPQHF. Written as DNA, the CDR3 is TGTGCCAGCAGCTTGGGAGAGGAGCCCCAGCATTTT. Filled out from reference TRBV7-9 and TRBJ1-5, the complete variable domain reads DTGVSQNPRHKITKRGQNVTFRCDPISEHNRLYWYRQTLGQGPEFLTYFQNEAQLEKSRLLSDRFSAERPKGSFSTLEIQRTEQGDSAMYLCASSLGEEPQHFGDGTRLSIL.

The chain combines TRBV5-6 with TRBJ1-4; D ambiguous. CDR1 is SGHDT and CDR2 is YYEEEE in the germline V gene. Trimming took off 3 bases at V and 4 bases at J, with 7 bases between the two ends. The CDR3 contains 13 residues. The CDR3 loop reads CASSSEGNEKLFF. The CDR3 DNA reads TGTGCCAGCAGCTCGGAGGGTAATGAAAAACTGTTTTTT.

The chain uses TRBV5-5 and TRBJ2-3, with a tentative D call TRBD2 (5 bases). Trimming cost V 5 bases and J 4 bases, with 11 bases left between them. Germline V gives CDR1 SGHKS, CDR2 YYEKEE (reference sequence). The CDR3 is made up of 13 amino acids. CDR3 residues: CASRDSPSDTQYF. CDR3 bases: TGTGCCAGCAGGGACTCTCCCTCAGATACGCAGTATTTT.

V usage is TRBV5-4 and J usage is TRBJ2-5; 9 bases line up with TRBD1. J lost 5 bases, V lost 1 base, and 6 bases had no gene match. Germline-derived CDR1 and CDR2 are SGHNT and YYREEE (reference sequence). This CDR3 has 15 residues. CDR3 nucleotides: TGTGCCAGCAGCTTGAATGTTGGGACAGGGGAGACCCAGTACTTC. Its translation is CASSLNVGTGETQYF.

Turning to this clone: This CDR3 is also generated by other DNA sequences in the sample. The chain is built from TRBV30 and TRBJ2-3; D might be TRBD1 (6 bases). V lost 4 bases and J lost 1, with 12 bases in between. CDR1 GTSNPN and CDR2 SVGIG come from the germline V gene (reference sequence). The CDR3 loop spans 14 amino acids. In nucleotides, the CDR3 is TGTGCCTGGACCCTGGCAGGGGGCACAGATACGCAGTATTTT. Its translation: CAWTLAGGTDTQYF.

The chain couples TRBV4-1 to TRBJ1-1, with D possibly being TRBD1 (5 bases). The length of the CDR3 is 16 residues. Germline CDR1 is MGHRA and CDR2 is YSYEKL. Trimming cost V 2 bases and J 1 base, with 14 bases left between them. CDR3 region: CASSQPVGGQNTEAFF. The CDR3 region has the DNA TGCGCCAGCAGCCAACCCGTGGGAGGACAGAACACTGAAGCTTTCTTT.

The rearrangement joins TRBV9 to TRBJ2-7; D is unresolved. CDR3 size: 14 residues. Trimming stripped 1 base from V and 0 bases from J, with 8 bases between. Germline V gene data show CDR1 as SGDLS and CDR2 as YYNGEE. DNA of the CDR3: TGTGCCAGCAGCGTATCCTCTAGCTCCTACGAGCAGTACTTC. Translating gives CASSVSSSSYEQYF. The variable domain in full, completed from reference TRBV9 and TRBJ2-7, reads DSGVTQTPKHLITATGQRVTLRCSPRSGDLSVYWYQQSLDQGLQFLIQYYNGEERAKGNILERFSAQQFPDLHSELNLSSLELGDSALYFCASSVSSSSYEQYFGPGTRLTVT.

Regarding this clone: Additional DNA sequences in this sample encode the identical CDR3. V usage is TRBV11-3 and J usage is TRBJ2-7; 8 nucleotides agree with TRBD1. V shed 4 bases and J 5 bases; nucleotides not matched to a gene: 1. This CDR3 has 12 amino acids. Germline V lookup: CDR1 SGHNT, CDR2 YENEEA. CDR3 loop: CASSSTGDEQYF. The CDR3 nucleotides are TGTGCCAGCAGCTCGACAGGGGACGAGCAGTACTTC.

V usage is TRBV4-1 and J usage is TRBJ2-7, with D unclear. Trimming took 3 bases from V and 0 from J, leaving 3 bases between them. Germline CDR1 reads MGHRA; CDR2 reads YSYEKL. This CDR3 comprises 12 residues. The CDR3 DNA reads TGCGCCAGCAGCCATTACTCCTACGAGCAGTACTTC. It codes for CASSHYSYEQYF.

V usage is TRBV6-4 and J usage is TRBJ2-2, with a possible D match to TRBD1 (6 bases). V lost 0 bases and J lost 11, with 10 bases in between. CDR1 is MRHNA, CDR2 SNTAGT, per germline. The CDR3 loop spans 13 amino acids. The CDR3 reads CASSDSTGGELFF. The CDR3 DNA reads TGTGCCAGCAGTGACTCGACAGGCGGAGAGCTGTTTTTT.